The 24 T cell receptor beta chains given below trace back to one sample, sequenced in a study of technical replicates of blood from a handful of donors. The method was immunoSEQ multiplex PCR; TCRdb's version includes in-frame clones alone and lacks a portion of them. The table has about 68,000 clones, around 97% seen once. Input material: T cells isolated from PBMCs. These receptors came from a human donor in good health.

The chain's CDR3 is CASSLDRWETQYF. CDR3 nucleotides: TGTGCCAGCAGTTTGGACAGATGGGAGACCCAGTACTTC. This sequence joins TRBV27 and TRBJ2-5, with TRBD1 as a possible D gene (6 bases). CDR1 and CDR2 (germline): MNHEY, SMNVEV (reference sequence). The CDR3 is made up of 13 amino acids. The V gene lost 3 bases and the J gene lost 5 bases, with 10 bases spanning the gap.

The chain employs TRBV30 and TRBJ2-1; TRBD2 aligns across 10 bases. CDR1 is GTSNPN, CDR2 SVGIG, per germline (reference sequence). The CDR3 is 13 residues long. V shed 0 bases, J shed 7 bases, and the junction held 0 bases outside the gene matches. This CDR3 is CAWSVLAGNEQFF. The CDR3, as DNA: TGTGCCTGGAGTGTACTAGCGGGAAATGAGCAGTTCTTC. The variable domain in full, with the rest retrieved from reference TRBV30 and TRBJ2-1, is SQTIHQWPATLVQPVGSPLSLECTVEGTSNPNLYWYRQAAGRGLQLLFYSVGIGQISSEVPQNLSASRPQDRQFILSSKKLLLSDSGFYLCAWSVLAGNEQFFGPGTRLTVL.

The chain couples TRBV9 to TRBJ2-2, with a tentative D call TRBD2 (6 bases). The CDR3 extends over 15 amino acids. The V end was cut by 4 bases, the J end by 0 bases, with 10 bases between. The germline CDR1 and CDR2 sequences are SGDLS and YYNGEE. This CDR3 is CASSFRDSNTGELFF. The CDR3 region has the DNA TGTGCCAGCAGCTTTAGGGACTCGAACACCGGGGAGCTGTTTTTT.

This chain connects TRBV11-2 to TRBJ2-7; 10 positions agree with TRBD2. V shed 5 bases and J 4 bases; nucleotides not matched to a gene: 11. The CDR3 has 16 amino acids. The germline V gene has CDR1 SGHAT and CDR2 FQNNGV. CDR3 sequence reads: CASSPQPSGRVYEQYF. The CDR3 nucleotides read TGTGCCAGCAGCCCCCAACCTAGCGGGAGAGTATACGAGCAGTACTTC.

The rearrangement links TRBV7-8 to TRBJ1-5; 7 nucleotides agree with TRBD1. Germline CDR1 reads SGHVS; CDR2 reads FQNEAQ. The CDR3 loop spans 15 amino acids. After removal of 5 bases from V and 7 bases from J, the junction contained 11 bases not matched to a gene. The CDR3 loop is CASSVYRGEGQPQHF. The CDR3 nucleotides read TGTGCCAGCAGCGTCTACAGGGGAGAAGGGCAGCCCCAGCATTTT.

The rearrangement links TRBV5-4 to TRBJ2-3; 9 bases fit TRBD2. The V gene end was trimmed by 2 bases and the J gene end by 5 bases; junction bases not matched to a gene: 6. Germline V CDR1 and CDR2: SGHNT, YYREEE (reference sequence). CDR3 length: 15 amino acids. In DNA, the CDR3 is TGTGCCAGCAGCTTAGAGGGACTAGCTGGAGATACGCAGTATTTT. This gives the protein CASSLEGLAGDTQYF.

The chain is built from TRBV28 and TRBJ1-4; maybe TRBD1 (6 bases). The CDR3 contains 15 residues. V was shortened by 5 bases and J by 5 bases, with 15 bases between the two germline ends. CDR1 is MDHEN and CDR2 is SYDVKM in the germline V gene. CDR3 sequence: CASSITRGLNEKLFF. In nucleotides, the CDR3 is TGTGCCAGCAGTATTACCAGGGGTCTGAATGAAAAACTGTTTTTT. The full variable domain, rest sourced from reference TRBV28 and TRBJ1-4, is DVKVTQSSRYLVKRTGEKVFLECVQDMDHENMFWYRQDPGLGLRLIYFSYDVKMKEKGDIPEGYSVSREKKERFSLILESASTNQTSMYLCASSITRGLNEKLFFGSGTQLSVL.

The chain joins TRBV11-2 to TRBJ1-3; perhaps TRBD1 as D (5 bases). The CDR3 consists of 18 residues. V gave up 4 bases and J gave up 3 bases, with 22 bases separating them. Per germline, CDR1 SGHAT and CDR2 FQNNGV. The CDR3 region has the DNA TGTGCCAGCAGCTATGGGATGATCGTTGGCAGGGATGGAAACACCATATATTTT. It yields the protein CASSYGMIVGRDGNTIYF.

The DNA of the CDR3 is TGTGCCAGCAGTGAGACGGCCCAGACTTCCTACAATGAGCAGTTCTTC. Translation gives CASSETAQTSYNEQFF. This rearrangement joins TRBV2 to TRBJ2-1, with D uncertain. The CDR3 runs 16 residues. V was cut by 3 bases and J by 1 base, with 13 bases left in between. CDR1 is SNHLY, CDR2 FYNNEI, per germline.

The genes are TRBV5-5 and TRBJ1-5; D call uncertain. Deletions cut 1 base from V and 7 bases from J, with 12 bases between. There are 14 residues in the CDR3. Germline assignment: CDR1 SGHKS and CDR2 YYEKEE (reference sequence). CDR3 nucleotides: TGTGCCAGCAGCTTGACGGGAATCCAACAGCCCCAGCATTTT. This gives the protein CASSLTGIQQPQHF.

V and J are TRBV5-1 and TRBJ1-4; the match to TRBD1 covers 7 bases. The CDR3 is 14 amino acids. Losses at the gene ends were 8 bases for V and 1 base for J; bases not matched to a gene: 5. Germline V gene lookup returns CDR1 SGHRS and CDR2 YFSETQ. CDR3: CASQTGRTNEKLFF. The DNA of the CDR3 is TGCGCCAGTCAGACAGGGAGAACTAATGAAAAACTGTTTTTT.

The V and J genes are TRBV11-3 and TRBJ2-1; the D gene is possibly TRBD1 (5 bases). The CDR3 is made up of 13 amino acids. CDR1 is SGHNT and CDR2 is YENEEA in the germline V gene. Trimming removed 10 bases at V and 5 bases at J, with 15 bases between. CDR3 residues: CATAETANNEQFF. The CDR3 nucleotides are TGTGCCACCGCCGAGACAGCTAACAATGAGCAGTTCTTC.

This clone was detected only once. The V call is TRBV11-3, the J call TRBJ2-3, with a tentative D call TRBD1 (5 bases). CDR1 SGHNT and CDR2 YENEEA come from the germline V gene. Trimming shortened V by 5 bases and J by 5 bases, and 14 bases separated the two germline ends. The length of the CDR3 is 14 residues. The CDR3: CASSPRAGIDTQYF. The CDR3 DNA sequence: TGTGCCAGCAGCCCACGCGCAGGGATAGATACGCAGTATTTT.

The chain combines TRBV27 with TRBJ1-2; 7 bases line up with TRBD1. Germline CDR1 and CDR2: MNHEY and SMNVEV (reference sequence). CDR3 length: 15 residues. The ends lost 4 bases at V and 5 bases at J; junction bases unmatched: 10. CDR3 in amino acids: CASSWTGTAIYGYTF. DNA for the CDR3: TGTGCCAGCAGTTGGACCGGGACAGCGATATATGGCTACACCTTC.

CDR3 sequence reads: CASSTRFPDHSYGYTF. As DNA, the CDR3 is TGTGCCAGTAGTACACGATTTCCCGACCACAGCTATGGCTACACCTTC. This chain uses TRBV19 with TRBJ1-2; no reliable D call. The germline V gene encodes CDR1 LNHDA and CDR2 SQIVND (reference sequence). The V end was cut by 4 bases, the J end by 4 bases, with 19 bases between. There are 16 residues in the CDR3.

The chain carries TRBV4-3 and TRBJ2-7; 9 positions match TRBD1. The junction had 8 bases not matched to a gene; V was cut back by 0 bases and J by 2 bases. The germline CDR1 and CDR2 sequences are LGHNA and YSLEER. The CDR3 covers 17 residues. This CDR3 is CASSQEVRDRVPYEQYF. DNA for the CDR3: TGCGCCAGCAGCCAAGAGGTACGGGACAGGGTCCCCTACGAGCAGTACTTC.

The V call is TRBV10-3, the J call TRBJ2-3; 11 nucleotides match TRBD2. The V gene's germline CDR1 is ENHRY and CDR2 SYGVKD. The CDR3 contains 13 residues. The CDR3 nucleotides are TGTGCTTCACTAGCGGGAGATACAGATACGCAGTATTTT. This codes for CASLAGDTDTQYF.

The genes are TRBV18 and TRBJ1-5; D not certain. The CDR3 is 14 residues long. Trimming took 7 bases from V and 0 from J, leaving 10 bases between them. Germline V lookup: CDR1 KGHSH, CDR2 LQKENI. For the CDR3, the DNA is TGTGCCAGCTTCACGGGAAATAGCAATCAGCCCCAGCATTTT. Translating gives CASFTGNSNQPQHF.

The chain uses TRBV5-1 and TRBJ2-3; 9 bases agree with TRBD2. V shed 0 bases and J 4 bases; nucleotides not matched to a gene: 3. Germline CDR1 is SGHRS and CDR2 is YFSETQ. The CDR3 is 15 residues long. The CDR3 reads CASSLGGRGPDTQYF. The CDR3 DNA reads as TGCGCCAGCAGCTTGGGCGGGAGGGGGCCAGATACGCAGTATTTT.

Only one count was recorded for this clone. The chain joins TRBV7-2 to TRBJ2-7; 9 bases line up with TRBD1. Germline V CDR1 and CDR2: SGHTA, FQGNSA. V trimming: 5 bases; J trimming: 2 bases; junction bases outside the gene matches: 7. The CDR3 consists of 15 residues. The CDR3: CASSKRDRETYEQYF. The CDR3 DNA reads TGTGCCAGCAGCAAAAGGGACAGGGAGACCTACGAGCAGTACTTC. The full variable domain, completed using reference TRBV7-2 and TRBJ2-7, is GAGVSQSPSNKVTEKGKDVELRCDPISGHTALYWYRQSLGQGLEFLIYFQGNSAPDKSGLPSDRFSAERTGGSVSTLTIQRTQQEDSAVYLCASSKRDRETYEQYFGPGTRLTVT.

The gene calls are TRBV4-1 and TRBJ2-7; tentative D call: TRBD1 (6 bases). In germline, CDR1 is MGHRA, CDR2 YSYEKL. The CDR3 has 15 residues. V was cut by 1 base and J by 3 bases, with 13 bases left in between. DNA for the CDR3: TGCGCCAGCAGCCAAGGAGATGAAGGGGGCTACGAGCAGTACTTC. The encoded protein is CASSQGDEGGYEQYF.

The chain has TRBV27 and TRBJ2-3; maybe TRBD2 (5 bases). V shed 2 bases and J shed 9 bases, with 12 bases lying between them. This CDR3 has 13 amino acids. Looked up from germline, CDR1 is MNHEY and CDR2 is SMNVEV (reference sequence). The CDR3 loop is CASSLSWGDTQYF. In nucleotides, the CDR3 is TGTGCCAGCAGTTTAAGTTGGGGAGACACGCAGTATTTT.

V and J are TRBV28 and TRBJ2-3; no definite D call. CDR3 length: 15 amino acids. Germline CDR1 is MDHEN and CDR2 is SYDVKM. Trimming shortened V by 5 bases and J by 1 base, and 13 bases separated the two germline ends. This chain's CDR3 is CASSPVRQGTDTQYF. CDR3 DNA sequence: TGTGCCAGCAGTCCAGTCCGTCAAGGCACAGATACGCAGTATTTT.

V gene TRBV9 combines with J gene TRBJ1-2, with 9 nucleotides matching TRBD1. The CDR3 is 15 amino acids. The J segment lost 5 bases and the V segment lost 0 bases, leaving 5 bases of the junction unmatched. The V gene's germline CDR1 is SGDLS and CDR2 YYNGEE. The DNA for the CDR3 is TGTGCCAGCAGCGTAGCTACAGGGGGCTGGTATGGCTACACCTTC. This gives the protein CASSVATGGWYGYTF.